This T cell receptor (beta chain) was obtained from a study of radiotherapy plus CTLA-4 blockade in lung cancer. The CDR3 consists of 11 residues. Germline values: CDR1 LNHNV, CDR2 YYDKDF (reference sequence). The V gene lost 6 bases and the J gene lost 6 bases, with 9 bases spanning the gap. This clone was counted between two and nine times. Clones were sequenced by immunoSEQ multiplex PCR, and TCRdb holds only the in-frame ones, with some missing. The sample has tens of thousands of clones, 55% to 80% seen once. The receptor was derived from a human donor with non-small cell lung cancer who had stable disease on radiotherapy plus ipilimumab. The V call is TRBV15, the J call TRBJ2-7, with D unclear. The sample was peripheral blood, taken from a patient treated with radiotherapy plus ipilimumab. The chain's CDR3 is CATRGVGEQYF. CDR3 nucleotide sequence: TGTGCCACCAGGGGCGTCGGCGAGCAGTACTTC.